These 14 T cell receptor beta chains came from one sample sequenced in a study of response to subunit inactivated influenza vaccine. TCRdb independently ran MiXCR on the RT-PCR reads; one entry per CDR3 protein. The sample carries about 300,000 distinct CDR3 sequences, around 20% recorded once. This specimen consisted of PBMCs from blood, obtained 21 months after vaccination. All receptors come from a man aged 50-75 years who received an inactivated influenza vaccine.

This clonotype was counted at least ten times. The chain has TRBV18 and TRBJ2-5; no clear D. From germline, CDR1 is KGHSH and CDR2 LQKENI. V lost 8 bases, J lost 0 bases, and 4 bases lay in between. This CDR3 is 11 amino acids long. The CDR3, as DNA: TGTGCCAGCAGCTACCAAGAGACCCAGTACTTC. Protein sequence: CASSYQETQYF. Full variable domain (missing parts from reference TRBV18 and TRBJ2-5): NAGVMQNPRHLVRRRGQEARLRCSPMKGHSHVYWYRQLPEEGLKFMVYLQKENIIDESGMPKERFSAEFPKEGPSILRIQQVVRGDSAAYFCASSYQETQYFGPGTRLLVL.

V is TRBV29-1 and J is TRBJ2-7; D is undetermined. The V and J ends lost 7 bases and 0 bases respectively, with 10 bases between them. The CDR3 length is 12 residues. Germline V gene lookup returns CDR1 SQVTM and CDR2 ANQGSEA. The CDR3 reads CSAAGSSYEQYF. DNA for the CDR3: TGCAGCGCTGCCGGAAGCTCCTACGAGCAGTACTTC.

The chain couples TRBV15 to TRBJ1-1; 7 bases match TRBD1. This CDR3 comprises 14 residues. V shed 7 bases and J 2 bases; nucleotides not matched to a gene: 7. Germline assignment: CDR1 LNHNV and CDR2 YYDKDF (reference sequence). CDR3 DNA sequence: TGTGCCACCACTCCCGACAGGGCTAACACTGAAGCTTTCTTT. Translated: CATTPDRANTEAFF.

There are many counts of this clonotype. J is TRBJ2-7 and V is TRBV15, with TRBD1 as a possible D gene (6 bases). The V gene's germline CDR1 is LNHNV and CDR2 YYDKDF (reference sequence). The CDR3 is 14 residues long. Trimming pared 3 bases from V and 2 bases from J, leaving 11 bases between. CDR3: CATSRQGQTYEQYF. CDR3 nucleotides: TGTGCCACCAGCAGGCAAGGACAGACCTACGAGCAGTACTTC.

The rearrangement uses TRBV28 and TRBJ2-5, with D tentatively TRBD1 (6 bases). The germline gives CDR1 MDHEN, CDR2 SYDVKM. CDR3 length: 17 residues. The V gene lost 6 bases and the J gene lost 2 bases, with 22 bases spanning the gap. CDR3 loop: CASSGIVLRDIQETQYF. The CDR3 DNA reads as TGTGCCAGCAGCGGTATCGTGCTCCGGGACATACAAGAGACCCAGTACTTC.

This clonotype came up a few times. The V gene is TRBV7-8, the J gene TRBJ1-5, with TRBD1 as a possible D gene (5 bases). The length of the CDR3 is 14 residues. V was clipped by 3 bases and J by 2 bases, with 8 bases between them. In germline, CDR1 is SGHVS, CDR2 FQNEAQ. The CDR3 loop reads CASSFRGGNQPQHF. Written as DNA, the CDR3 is TGTGCCAGCAGCTTTAGGGGAGGCAATCAGCCCCAGCATTTT.

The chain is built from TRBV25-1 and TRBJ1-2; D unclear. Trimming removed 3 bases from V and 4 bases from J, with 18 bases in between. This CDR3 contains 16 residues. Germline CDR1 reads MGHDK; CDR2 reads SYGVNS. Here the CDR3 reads CASSDFRALFSYGYTF. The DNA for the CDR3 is TGTGCCAGCAGTGATTTCCGGGCCCTTTTCAGCTATGGCTACACCTTC.

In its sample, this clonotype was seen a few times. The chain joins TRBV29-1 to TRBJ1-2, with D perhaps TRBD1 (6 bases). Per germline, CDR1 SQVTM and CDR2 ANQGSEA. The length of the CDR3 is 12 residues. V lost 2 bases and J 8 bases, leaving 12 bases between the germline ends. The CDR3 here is CSVETGAEGYTF. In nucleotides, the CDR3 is TGCAGCGTTGAAACGGGGGCGGAGGGCTACACCTTC.

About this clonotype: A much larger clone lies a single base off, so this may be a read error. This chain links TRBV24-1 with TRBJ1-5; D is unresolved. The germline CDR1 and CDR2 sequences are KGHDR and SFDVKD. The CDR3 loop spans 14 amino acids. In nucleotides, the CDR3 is TGTGCCACCAGTGAAGGGTCTAGCAATCAGGCCCAGCATTTT. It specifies CATSEGSSNQAQHF.

Written as DNA, the CDR3 is TGTGCCAGCAGCCAAGATAGAGGAAGGGCGAATGAGCAGTTCTTC. This translates into CASSQDRGRANEQFF. The rearrangement joins TRBV14 to TRBJ2-1; D not resolved. V gave up 0 bases and J gave up 7 bases, with 13 bases separating them. Germline CDR1 reads SGHDN; CDR2 reads FVKESK. The CDR3 covers 15 residues.

CDR3 DNA sequence: TGTGCCAGCAGCCCTGATTTGGCCGTCAACTATGGCTACACCTTC. As protein: CASSPDLAVNYGYTF. The J gene is TRBJ1-2, the V gene TRBV5-4; D call uncertain. The germline gives CDR1 SGHNT, CDR2 YYREEE (reference sequence). The CDR3 runs to 15 residues. V was clipped by 4 bases and J by 2 bases, with 15 bases between them.

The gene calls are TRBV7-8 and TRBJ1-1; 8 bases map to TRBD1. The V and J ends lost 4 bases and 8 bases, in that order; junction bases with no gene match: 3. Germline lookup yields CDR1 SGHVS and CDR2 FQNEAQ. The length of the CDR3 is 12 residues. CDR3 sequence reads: CASSYRGVEAFF. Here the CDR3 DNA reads TGTGCCAGCAGCTACAGGGGGGTAGAAGCTTTCTTT.

The CDR3 nucleotides are TGTGCCAGCAGCTGGGGACAGTCTAGCAATCAGCCCCAGCATTTT. Its protein product is CASSWGQSSNQPQHF. The J gene is TRBJ1-5, the V gene TRBV5-6; 7 bases are shared with TRBD1. The J segment lost 0 bases and the V segment lost 3 bases, leaving 3 bases of the junction unmatched. The V gene's germline CDR1 is SGHDT and CDR2 YYEEEE. This CDR3 region has 15 residues.

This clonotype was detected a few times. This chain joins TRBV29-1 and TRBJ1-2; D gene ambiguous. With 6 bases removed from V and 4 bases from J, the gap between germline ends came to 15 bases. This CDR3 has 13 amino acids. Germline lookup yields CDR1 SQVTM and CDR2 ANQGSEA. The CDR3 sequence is CSVPHPESYGYTF. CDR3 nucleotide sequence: TGCAGCGTCCCCCATCCCGAGTCCTATGGCTACACCTTC.